This T cell receptor (beta chain) originates from a study of T cell changes during pregnancy in multiple sclerosis. TCRdb keeps only in-frame clones here, not all; method: immunoSEQ multiplex PCR. The sample lists 55,000 to 70,000 clones; approximately 90% were seen once. Trimming shortened V by 4 bases and J by 4 bases, and 14 bases separated the two germline ends. CDR3 length: 15 residues. CDR1 and CDR2 from the germline V gene are MRHNA and SNTAGT. The sequence was collected from a female donor with multiple sclerosis, enrolled in a pregnancy study. The genes are TRBV6-4 and TRBJ1-5, with D maybe TRBD1 (6 bases). The sample consisted of CD4+ T cells from peripheral blood mononuclear cells, taken in the third trimester of pregnancy. The CDR3, as DNA: TGTGCCAGCAGTGTCGAACAGGGCGCGAATCAGCCCCAGCATTTT. Translation: CASSVEQGANQPQHF.